These T cell receptor beta chains were read from a single sample in a study of PD-L1 blockade in urothelial cancer. The assay was immunoSEQ multiplex PCR, and TCRdb's table has in-frame clones only and misses some. The sample holds some 84,000 clones, around 90% seen once. Here the sequenced sample was PBMCs, taken around atezolizumab (anti-PD-L1) treatment. Receptors were obtained from a woman aged 70-85 years with urothelial cancer. Both conserved end residues are part of each CDR3. D genes are given only for firm matches. Size is omitted from some rows. Given values are once, few, many or a class for expanded clones.

J gene | clone size | V gene | D gene | CDR3 DNA | CDR3 protein
TRBJ2-6 | once | TRBV11-2 | TRBD1 | TGTGCCAGCAGCCCCCGTCACCGGGACAGGGGCTCTGGGGCCAACGTCCTGACTTTC | CASSPRHRDRGSGANVLTF
TRBJ1-1 | NA | TRBV29-1 | NA | TGCAGCGTGGGCCGACAGATGAACACTGAAGCTTTCTTT | CSVGRQMNTEAFF
TRBJ2-1 | NA | TRBV30 | NA | TGTGCCTGGAGTGTAGCTGGGCCGTACAATGAGCAGTTCTTC | CAWSVAGPYNEQFF
TRBJ2-7 | NA | TRBV10-3 | TRBD1 | TGTGCCATCAGAAAACAGGGGGCCTACGAGCAGTACTTC | CAIRKQGAYEQYF
TRBJ2-5 | NA | TRBV27 | NA | TGTGCCAGCAGTTTAGTATCCGAAGAGACCCAGTACTTC | CASSLVSEETQYF
TRBJ1-5 | NA | TRBV30 | TRBD1 | TGTGCCTGGAGTGCTTATCGGGACAGGGTCAATCAGCCCCAGCATTTT | CAWSAYRDRVNQPQHF
TRBJ2-5 | NA | TRBV5-1 | TRBD2 | TGCGCCAGCAGCTTGGGACTAGCGGGAGTGGGTCAAGAGACCCAGTACTTC | CASSLGLAGVGQETQYF
TRBJ1-2 | NA | TRBV4-1 | TRBD1 | TGCGCCAGCAGCCCCGGTGGCAGGGGGCTTGATGGCTACACCTTC | CASSPGGRGLDGYTF
TRBJ2-5 | NA | TRBV5-1 | TRBD1 | TGCGCCAGCAGCTTGGCCGGACAGGGGTCGGGGGAGACCCAGTACTTC | CASSLAGQGSGETQYF
TRBJ2-1 | NA | TRBV29-1 | TRBD2 | TGCAGCGTTGCCCCCCCCGGACTAGCGGGAGGGTACTACAATGAGCAGTTCTTC | CSVAPPGLAGGYYNEQFF
TRBJ2-1 | NA | TRBV27 | TRBD1 | TGTGCCAGCAGTCCACCCGGGACAGGGAGTGAGCAGTTCTTC | CASSPPGTGSEQFF
TRBJ2-3 | NA | TRBV4-1 | TRBD2 | TGCGCCAGCAGCCTAGCGGGAGCCGGCGCAGATACGCAGTATTTT | CASSLAGAGADTQYF
TRBJ1-2 | NA | TRBV5-4 | NA | TGTGCCAGCAGCACCGACATAGGCTATGGCTACACCTTC | CASSTDIGYGYTF
TRBJ2-5 | NA | TRBV7-9 | NA | TGTGCCAGCAGCTTAGGTGGGCTAGCCAGCGAGACCCAGTACTTC | CASSLGGLASETQYF
TRBJ2-7 | NA | TRBV5-4 | NA | TGTGCCAGCAGCTTGGGCGGCGGGACCACCTACGAGCAGTACTTC | CASSLGGGTTYEQYF
TRBJ2-7 | NA | TRBV6-5 | TRBD1 | TGTGCCAGCACCCGACAGGGGGGCGAGCAGTACTTC | CASTRQGGEQYF
TRBJ2-2 | NA | TRBV30 | TRBD2 | TGTGCCTGGTCACGGGGGGCGAACACCGGGGAGCTGTTTTTT | CAWSRGANTGELFF